A single sample is the source of the 8 T cell receptor beta chains below, sequenced in a study of blood T cell repertoires in COVID-19. Repertoires were generated with immunoSEQ multiplex PCR, while TCRdb's copy carries only in-frame clones and drops some. The sample contains 200,000 to 250,000 clones, approximately 86% of which appear only once. The specimen was PBMCs or T cells enriched from blood (not recorded which). Receptor source: a woman aged 50 to 60 with acute COVID-19.

This clone was recorded once. The V gene is TRBV6-2 or TRBV6-3, the J gene TRBJ1-2, with 10 bases fitting TRBD1. CDR3 length equals 17 residues. V lost 2 bases, J lost 3 bases, and 9 bases stayed unmatched. Looked up from germline, CDR1 is MNHEY and CDR2 is SVGEGT. As DNA, the CDR3 is TGTGCCAGCAGTTACGCACCGGGACAGGGGCATCACTATGGCTACACCTTC. Its protein is CASSYAPGQGHHYGYTF.

The chain links TRBV7-9 to TRBJ2-5; possibly TRBD2 for D (5 bases). Germline V gives CDR1 SEHNR, CDR2 FQNEAQ (reference sequence). V gave up 3 bases and J gave up 1 base, with 12 bases separating them. CDR3 length: 15 residues. The CDR3 loop reads CASSFSGGFQETQYF. CDR3 in DNA: TGTGCCAGCAGCTTCTCGGGCGGGTTCCAAGAGACCCAGTACTTC. Full variable domain (remainder filled in from reference TRBV7-9 and TRBJ2-5): DTGVSQNPRHKITKRGQNVTFRCDPISEHNRLYWYRQTLGQGPEFLTYFQNEAQLEKSRLLSDRFSAERPKGSFSTLEIQRTEQGDSAMYLCASSFSGGFQETQYFGPGTRLLVL.

The chain is built from TRBV5-4 and TRBJ2-7, with D tentatively TRBD1 (6 bases). The CDR3 loop spans 13 amino acids. Germline loops: CDR1 SGHNT, CDR2 YYREEE (reference sequence). Trimming left V 4 bases short and J 3 bases short, with 11 bases between. For the CDR3, the DNA is TGTGCCAGCAGCCCGGGACACAACTACGAGCAGTACTTC. Translated, it gives CASSPGHNYEQYF.

The chain has TRBV4-1 and TRBJ2-7, with TRBD2 identical over 7 bases. V shed 9 bases, J shed 4 bases, and the junction held 12 bases outside the gene matches. The CDR3 totals 14 residues. Germline assignment: CDR1 MGHRA and CDR2 YSYEKL. CDR3 bases: TGCGCCAGTTCGCCGACTAGCTTATCTTACGAGCAGTACTTC. The encoded protein is CASSPTSLSYEQYF.

The rearrangement links TRBV7-3 to TRBJ1-6; 7 bases match TRBD1. Germline V gene data show CDR1 as SGHTA and CDR2 as FQGTGA. V shed 5 bases and J 7 bases; nucleotides not matched to a gene: 2. The CDR3 loop spans 13 amino acids. CDR3 in amino acids: CASSRDRNSPLHF. CDR3 sequence (DNA): TGTGCCAGCAGCCGGGACAGAAATTCACCCCTCCACTTT.

The rearrangement joins TRBV7-9 to TRBJ2-3; D is perhaps TRBD1 (5 bases). Trimming cost V 1 base and J 0 bases, with 14 bases left between them. Germline lookup yields CDR1 SEHNR and CDR2 FQNEAQ (reference sequence). The CDR3 contains 17 residues. The CDR3 DNA sequence: TGTGCCAGCAGCTTAGGGGGAAGGGGCTCTAGCACAGATACGCAGTATTTT. Its translation: CASSLGGRGSSTDTQYF.

The V and J genes are TRBV5-1 and TRBJ2-5; unclear D gene. Germline V gene sequence: CDR1 SGHRS, CDR2 YFSETQ. The V end lost 7 bases, the J end lost 5 bases, and 15 bases lay between the germline ends. The CDR3 has 13 residues. CDR3 bases: TGCGCCAGCGCCGACGAGCCCGGGGAGACCCAGTACTTC. It is translated as CASADEPGETQYF.

This clone was counted once. The CDR3: CASREGGSETYEQYF. DNA for the CDR3: TGTGCCAGCAGGGAGGGCGGGAGCGAGACCTACGAGCAGTACTTC. The chain has TRBV6-6 and TRBJ2-7; 7 bases are a match to TRBD2. CDR1 is MNHNY, CDR2 SVGAGI, per germline (reference sequence). The CDR3 extends over 15 amino acids. The J segment lost 2 bases and the V segment lost 6 bases, leaving 10 bases of the junction unmatched.